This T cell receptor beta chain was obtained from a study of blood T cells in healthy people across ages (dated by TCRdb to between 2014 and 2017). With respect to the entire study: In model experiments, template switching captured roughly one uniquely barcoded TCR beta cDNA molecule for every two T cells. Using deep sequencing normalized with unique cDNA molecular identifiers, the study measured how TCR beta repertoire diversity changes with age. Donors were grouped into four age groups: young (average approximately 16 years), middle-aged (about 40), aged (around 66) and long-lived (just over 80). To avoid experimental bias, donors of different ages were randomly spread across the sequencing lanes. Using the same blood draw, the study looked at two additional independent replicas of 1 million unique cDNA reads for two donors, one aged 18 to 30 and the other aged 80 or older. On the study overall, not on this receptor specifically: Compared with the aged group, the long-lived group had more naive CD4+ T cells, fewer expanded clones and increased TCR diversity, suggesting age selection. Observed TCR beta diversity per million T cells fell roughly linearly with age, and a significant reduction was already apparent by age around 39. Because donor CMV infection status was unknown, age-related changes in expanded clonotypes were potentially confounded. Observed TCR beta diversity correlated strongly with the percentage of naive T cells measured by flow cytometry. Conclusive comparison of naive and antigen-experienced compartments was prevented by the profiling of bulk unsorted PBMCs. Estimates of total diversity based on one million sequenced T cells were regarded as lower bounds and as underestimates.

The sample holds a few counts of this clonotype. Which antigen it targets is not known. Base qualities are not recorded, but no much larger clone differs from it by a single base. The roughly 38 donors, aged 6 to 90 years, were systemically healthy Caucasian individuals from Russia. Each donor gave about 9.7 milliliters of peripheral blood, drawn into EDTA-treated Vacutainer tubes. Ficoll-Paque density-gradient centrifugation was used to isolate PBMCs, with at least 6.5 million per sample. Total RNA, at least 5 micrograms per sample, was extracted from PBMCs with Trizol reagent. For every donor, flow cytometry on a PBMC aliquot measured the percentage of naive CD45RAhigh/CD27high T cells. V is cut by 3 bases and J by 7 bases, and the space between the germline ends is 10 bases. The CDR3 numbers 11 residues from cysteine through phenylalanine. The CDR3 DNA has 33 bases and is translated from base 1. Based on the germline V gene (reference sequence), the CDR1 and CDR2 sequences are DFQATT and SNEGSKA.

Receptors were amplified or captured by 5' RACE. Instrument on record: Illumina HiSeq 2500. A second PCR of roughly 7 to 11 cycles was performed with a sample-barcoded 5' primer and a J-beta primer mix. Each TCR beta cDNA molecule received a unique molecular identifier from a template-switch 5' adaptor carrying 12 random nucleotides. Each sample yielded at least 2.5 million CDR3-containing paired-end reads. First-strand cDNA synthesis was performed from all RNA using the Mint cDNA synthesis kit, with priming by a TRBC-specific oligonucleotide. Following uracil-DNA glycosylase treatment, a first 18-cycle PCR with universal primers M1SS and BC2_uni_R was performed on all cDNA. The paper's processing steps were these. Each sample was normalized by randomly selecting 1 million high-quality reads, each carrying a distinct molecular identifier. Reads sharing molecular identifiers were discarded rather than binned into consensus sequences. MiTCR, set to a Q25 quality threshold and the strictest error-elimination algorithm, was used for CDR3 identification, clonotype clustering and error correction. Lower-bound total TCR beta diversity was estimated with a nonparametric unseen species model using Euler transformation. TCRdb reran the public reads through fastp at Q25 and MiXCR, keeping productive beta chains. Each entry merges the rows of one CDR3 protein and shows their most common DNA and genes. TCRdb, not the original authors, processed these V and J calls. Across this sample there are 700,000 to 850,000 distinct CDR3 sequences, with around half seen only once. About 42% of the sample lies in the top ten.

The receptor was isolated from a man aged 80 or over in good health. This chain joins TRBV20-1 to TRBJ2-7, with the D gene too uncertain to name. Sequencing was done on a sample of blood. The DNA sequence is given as TGCAGTGCTAGCGATAATCGAGAGCAGTACTTC. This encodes CSASDNREQYF.